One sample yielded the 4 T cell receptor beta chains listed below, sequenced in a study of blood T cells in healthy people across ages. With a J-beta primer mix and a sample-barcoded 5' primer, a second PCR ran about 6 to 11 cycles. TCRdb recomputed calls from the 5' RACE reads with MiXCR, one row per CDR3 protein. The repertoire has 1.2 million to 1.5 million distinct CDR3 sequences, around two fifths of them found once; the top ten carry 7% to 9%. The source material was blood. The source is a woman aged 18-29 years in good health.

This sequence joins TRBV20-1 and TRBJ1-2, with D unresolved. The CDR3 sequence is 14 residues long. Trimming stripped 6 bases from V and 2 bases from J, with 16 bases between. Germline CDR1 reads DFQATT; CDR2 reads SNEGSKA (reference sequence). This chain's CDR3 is CSAHDKGINYGYTF. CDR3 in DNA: TGCAGTGCCCACGACAAAGGGATCAACTATGGCTACACCTTC.

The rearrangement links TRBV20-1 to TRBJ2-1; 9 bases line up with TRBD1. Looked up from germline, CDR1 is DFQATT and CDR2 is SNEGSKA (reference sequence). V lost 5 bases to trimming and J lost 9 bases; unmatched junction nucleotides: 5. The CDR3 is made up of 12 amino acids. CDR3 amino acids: CSAGTGFVEQFF. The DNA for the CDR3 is TGCAGTGCTGGGACAGGGTTTGTTGAGCAGTTCTTC.

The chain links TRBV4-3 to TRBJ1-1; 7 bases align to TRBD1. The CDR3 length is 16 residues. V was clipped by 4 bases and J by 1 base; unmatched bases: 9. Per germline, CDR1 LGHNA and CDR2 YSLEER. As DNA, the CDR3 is TGCGCCAGCAGCCCCGGGGAGGGGGCATGGAACACTGAAGCTTTCTTT. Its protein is CASSPGEGAWNTEAFF.

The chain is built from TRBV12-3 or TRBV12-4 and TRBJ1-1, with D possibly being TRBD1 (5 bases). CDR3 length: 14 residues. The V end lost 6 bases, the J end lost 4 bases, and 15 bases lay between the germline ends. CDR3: CASSQGGMVTEAFF. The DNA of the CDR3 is TGTGCCAGCAGCCAGGGAGGGATGGTCACTGAAGCTTTCTTT.